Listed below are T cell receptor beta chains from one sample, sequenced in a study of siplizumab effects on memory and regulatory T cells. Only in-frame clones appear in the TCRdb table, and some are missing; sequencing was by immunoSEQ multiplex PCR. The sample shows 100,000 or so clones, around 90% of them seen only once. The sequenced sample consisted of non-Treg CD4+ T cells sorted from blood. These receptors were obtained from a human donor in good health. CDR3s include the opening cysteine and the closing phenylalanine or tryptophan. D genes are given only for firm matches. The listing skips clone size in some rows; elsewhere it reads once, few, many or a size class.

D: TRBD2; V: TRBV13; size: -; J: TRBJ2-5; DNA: TGTGCCAGCACCGGAATAGCGGGAGGGGAGACCCAGTACTTC; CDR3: CASTGIAGGETQYF
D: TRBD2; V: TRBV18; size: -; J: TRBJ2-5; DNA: TGTGCCAGCTCACCGAGCGTAGCGGGAGATCAAGAGACCCAGTACTTC; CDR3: CASSPSVAGDQETQYF
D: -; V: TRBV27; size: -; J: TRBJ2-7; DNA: TGTGCCAGCAGTTCCCGCTCCTACGAGCAGTACTTC; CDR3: CASSSRSYEQYF
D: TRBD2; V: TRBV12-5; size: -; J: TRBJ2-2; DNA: TGTACTAGTGGTCCTGGGCTAGCGGGCACCGGGGAGCTGTTTTTT; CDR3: CTSGPGLAGTGELFF
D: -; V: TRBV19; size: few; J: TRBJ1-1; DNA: TGTGCCAGTGCCGGGACAAAGACACTTGAAGCTTTCTTT; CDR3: CASAGTKTLEAFF
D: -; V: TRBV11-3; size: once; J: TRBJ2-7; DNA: TGTGCCAGCAGCTTAACCAGTGCGCACGAGCAGTACTTC; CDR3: CASSLTSAHEQYF
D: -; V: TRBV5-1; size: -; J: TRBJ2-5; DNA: TGCGCCAGCAGCTTGGGGGACGGGAGAGTTGAGACCCAGTACTTC; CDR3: CASSLGDGRVETQYF
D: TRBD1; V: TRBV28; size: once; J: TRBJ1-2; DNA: TGTGCCAGCAGCACGGGACAGGGATCCTATGGCTACACCTTC; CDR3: CASSTGQGSYGYTF
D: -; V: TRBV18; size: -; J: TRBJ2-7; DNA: TGTGCCAGCTCACCGGCCGAGCTGGGTTTCTCCTACGAGCAGTACTTC; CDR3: CASSPAELGFSYEQYF
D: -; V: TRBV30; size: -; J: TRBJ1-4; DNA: TGTGCCTGGAGTGATGGACAAGCTGAAAAACTGTTTTTT; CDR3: CAWSDGQAEKLFF
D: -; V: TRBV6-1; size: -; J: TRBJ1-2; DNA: TGTGCCAGCAGCGAAGTGTCCAACTATGGCTACACCTTC; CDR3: CASSEVSNYGYTF
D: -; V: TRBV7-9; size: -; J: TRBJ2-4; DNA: TGTGCCAGCAGCTTCCCGCGACTAGCCAAAAACATTCAGTACTTC; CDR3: CASSFPRLAKNIQYF
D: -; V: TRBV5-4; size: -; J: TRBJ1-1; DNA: TGTGCCAGCAGCAGAGCGAGCACGGGAGAAGAGGCTTTCTTT; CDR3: CASSRASTGEEAFF
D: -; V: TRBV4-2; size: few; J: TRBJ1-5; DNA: TGTGCCAGCAGCCAAGGGGGCAATCAGCCCCAGCATTTT; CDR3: CASSQGGNQPQHF
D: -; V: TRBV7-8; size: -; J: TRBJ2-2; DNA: TGTGCCAGCAGCTCCCCGGCTAGATGGGACACCGGGGAGCTGTTTTTT; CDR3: CASSSPARWDTGELFF
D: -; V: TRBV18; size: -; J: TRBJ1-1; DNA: TGTGCCAGCTCACCAGACGAACAGGGTGTCACTGAAGCTTTCTTT; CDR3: CASSPDEQGVTEAFF
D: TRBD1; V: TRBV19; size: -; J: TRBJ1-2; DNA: TGTGCCAGTAGCCCAGGGGGCATCCCCTATGGCTACACCTTC; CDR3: CASSPGGIPYGYTF
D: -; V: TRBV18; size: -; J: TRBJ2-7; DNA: TGTGCCAGCTCACCAGGAGGGGGGAGGAGGGAGCAGTACTTC; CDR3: CASSPGGGRREQYF
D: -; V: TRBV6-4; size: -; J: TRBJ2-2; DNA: TGTGCCAGCAGTCCTAGTTTCTACACCGGGGAGCTGTTTTTT; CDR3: CASSPSFYTGELFF
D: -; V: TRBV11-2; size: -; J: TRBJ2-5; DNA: TGTGCCAGCAGCTTCGGAGAGACCCAGTACTTC; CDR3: CASSFGETQYF
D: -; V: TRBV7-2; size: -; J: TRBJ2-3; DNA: TGTGCCAGCGGTTTCCGCAGGGCGCAAAACACGCAGTATTTT; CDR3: CASGFRRAQNTQYF
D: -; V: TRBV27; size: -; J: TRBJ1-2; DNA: TGTGCCAGCAGCCAGTTCCCCATGCTGGGAACCTATGGCTACACCTTC; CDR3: CASSQFPMLGTYGYTF
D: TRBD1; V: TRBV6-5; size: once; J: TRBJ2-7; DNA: TGTGCCAGCAGTAAGACAGGGGGCCAGTACGAGCAGTACTTC; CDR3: CASSKTGGQYEQYF
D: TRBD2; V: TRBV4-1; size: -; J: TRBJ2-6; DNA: TGCGCCAGCAGCCAATCAATAGCGGGGCCTGGGGCCAACGTCCTGACTTTC; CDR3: CASSQSIAGPGANVLTF
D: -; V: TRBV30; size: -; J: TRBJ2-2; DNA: TGTGCCTCCCAGACGGGACCGCTCACCGGGGAGCTGTTTTTT; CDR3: CASQTGPLTGELFF
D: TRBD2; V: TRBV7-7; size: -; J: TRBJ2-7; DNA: TGTGCTAGCAGCTTAATGGGAGGGCCTCAGTACGAGCAGTACTTC; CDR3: CASSLMGGPQYEQYF
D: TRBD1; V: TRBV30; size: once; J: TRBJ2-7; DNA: TGTGCCTGGAGTCCACGACCTGACAGGGGCCACGAGCAGTACTTC; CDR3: CAWSPRPDRGHEQYF
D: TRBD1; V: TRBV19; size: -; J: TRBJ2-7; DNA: TGTGCCAGTAGTGCTTCAGGGACAGGGGAACTTTACGAGCAGTACTTC; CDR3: CASSASGTGELYEQYF
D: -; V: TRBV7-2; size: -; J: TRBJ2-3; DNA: TGTGCCAGCAGCTTGTCTTACGGTTCAGATACGCAGTATTTT; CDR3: CASSLSYGSDTQYF
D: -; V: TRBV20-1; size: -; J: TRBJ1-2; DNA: TGCAGTGCTAGTCCGCGAAATGGCTACACCTTC; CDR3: CSASPRNGYTF
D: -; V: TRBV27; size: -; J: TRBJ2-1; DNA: TGTGCCAGCAGTTTATCGGAGCTAGGATTCTCCTACAATGAGCAGTTCTTC; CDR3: CASSLSELGFSYNEQFF
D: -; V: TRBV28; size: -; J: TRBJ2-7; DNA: TGTGCCAGCCCCCCTGCGGGCAGACAACAAACCTACGAGCAGTACTTC; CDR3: CASPPAGRQQTYEQYF
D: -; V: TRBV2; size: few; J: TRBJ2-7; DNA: TGTGCCAGCAGTGGACAGTACGAGCAGTACTTC; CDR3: CASSGQYEQYF
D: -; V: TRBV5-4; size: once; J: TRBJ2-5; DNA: TGTGCCAGCAGCTTGACGGTTCGGGAGACCCAGTACTTC; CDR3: CASSLTVRETQYF
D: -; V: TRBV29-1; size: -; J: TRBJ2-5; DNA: TGCAGCGTTGAATCCATGGGACACCGAGAGACCCAGTACTTC; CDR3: CSVESMGHRETQYF
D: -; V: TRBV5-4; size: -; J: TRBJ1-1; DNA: TGTGCCAGCAGCTTGGAACAGACCTTAATGAACACTGAAGCTTTCTTT; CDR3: CASSLEQTLMNTEAFF
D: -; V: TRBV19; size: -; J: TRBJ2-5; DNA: TGTGCCAGTAGTACCACAAGAACCCAAGAGACCCAGTACTTC; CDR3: CASSTTRTQETQYF
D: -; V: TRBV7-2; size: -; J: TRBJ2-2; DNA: TGTGCCAGCAGCTTCCTCGGACTGGAGAACACCGGGGAGCTGTTTTTT; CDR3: CASSFLGLENTGELFF
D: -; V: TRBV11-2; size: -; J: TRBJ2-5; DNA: TGTGCCAGCAGCTTAACCCCTCGGCCCGAGACCCAGTACTTC; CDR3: CASSLTPRPETQYF
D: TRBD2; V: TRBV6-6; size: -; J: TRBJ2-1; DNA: TGTGCCAGCAGTTACCCACTAGCGGGAGGGCCTAGTGAGCAGTTCTTC; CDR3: CASSYPLAGGPSEQFF